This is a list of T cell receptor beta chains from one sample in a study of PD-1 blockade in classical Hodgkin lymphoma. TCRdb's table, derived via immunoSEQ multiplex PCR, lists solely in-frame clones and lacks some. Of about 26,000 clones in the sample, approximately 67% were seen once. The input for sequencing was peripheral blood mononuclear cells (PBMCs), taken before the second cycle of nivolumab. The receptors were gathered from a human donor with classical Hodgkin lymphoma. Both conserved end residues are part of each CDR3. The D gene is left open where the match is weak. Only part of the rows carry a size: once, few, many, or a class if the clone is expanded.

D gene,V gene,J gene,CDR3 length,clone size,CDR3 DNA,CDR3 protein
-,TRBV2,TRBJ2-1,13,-,TGTGCCAGCAGTGAAGAGTCTGTTAATGAGCAGTTCTTC,CASSEESVNEQFF
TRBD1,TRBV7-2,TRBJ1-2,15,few,TGTGCCAGCAGCTCGGGAGGGAGGACAGGTGCTCCCTACACCTTC,CASSSGGRTGAPYTF
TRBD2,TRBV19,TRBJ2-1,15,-,TGTGCCAGTAGTGCTACTAGCGGGGCCTACAATGAGCAGTTCTTC,CASSATSGAYNEQFF
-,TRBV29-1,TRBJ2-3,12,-,TGCAGCGTTCAGGGGGGGGGAGATACGCAGTATTTT,CSVQGGGDTQYF
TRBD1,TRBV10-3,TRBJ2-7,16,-,TGTGCCATCAGTGGGGGGACAGGGAAAGCCGGTGGGGAGCAGTACTTC,CAISGGTGKAGGEQYF
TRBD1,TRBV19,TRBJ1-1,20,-,TGTGCCAGTATCCGGAGGTCAGGGGGCGTAGCTCTAGGGAGTAACACTGAAGCTTTCTTT,CASIRRSGGVALGSNTEAFF
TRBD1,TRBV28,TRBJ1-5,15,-,TGTGCCAGCAGTTTTCCGGGACAGGGCAATCAGCCCCAGCATTTT,CASSFPGQGNQPQHF
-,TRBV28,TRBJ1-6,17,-,TGTGCCAGCAGTTCTCCTTCAGGGGTAGGCTATAATTCACCCCTCCACTTT,CASSSPSGVGYNSPLHF
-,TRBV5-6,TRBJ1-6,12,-,TGTGCCAGCAGCCGGTGGGATTCACCCCTCCACTTT,CASSRWDSPLHF
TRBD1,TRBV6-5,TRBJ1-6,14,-,TGTGCCAGCGGGACAGGGAGTGGGAATTCACCCCTCCACTTT,CASGTGSGNSPLHF
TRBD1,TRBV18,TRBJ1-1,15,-,TGTGCCAGCTCATCGACAGGGCCTCTGAACACTGAAGCTTTCTTT,CASSSTGPLNTEAFF
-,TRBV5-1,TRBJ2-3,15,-,TGCGCCAGCAGCTTGGCCGAGGGGAAAGCAGATACGCAGTATTTT,CASSLAEGKADTQYF
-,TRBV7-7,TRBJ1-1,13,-,TGTGCCAGCAGCTTGTCTGAGGGCACTGAAGCTTTCTTT,CASSLSEGTEAFF
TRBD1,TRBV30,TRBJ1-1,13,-,TGTGCCTGGAGTGAGGGGGCGAGGTCTGAAGCTTTCTTT,CAWSEGARSEAFF
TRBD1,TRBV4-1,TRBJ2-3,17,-,TGCGCCAGCAGCTGGCAGGGGGTTGGGTCATCCACAGATACGCAGTATTTT,CASSWQGVGSSTDTQYF
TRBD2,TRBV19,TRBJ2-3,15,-,TGTGCCAGTAGTATGGATCGCGGGAGGCCGATTACGCAGTATTTT,CASSMDRGRPITQYF
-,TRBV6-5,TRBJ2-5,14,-,TGTGCCAGCAGTTATTCAAATTCCCAAGAGACCCAGTACTTC,CASSYSNSQETQYF
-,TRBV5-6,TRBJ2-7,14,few,TGTGCCAGCAGCTTGGCGGGGAGCTCCTACGAGCAGTACTTC,CASSLAGSSYEQYF
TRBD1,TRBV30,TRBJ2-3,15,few,TGTGCCTGGAGTGTCCGGACAGGGGGGTTTTGGACGCAGTATTTT,CAWSVRTGGFWTQYF
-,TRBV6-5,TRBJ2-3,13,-,TGTGCCAGCAGCCGGGACCCTACAGATACGCAGTATTTT,CASSRDPTDTQYF
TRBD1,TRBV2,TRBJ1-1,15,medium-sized,TGTGCCAGCAGTGAACGGGACAGAATGAACACTGAAGCTTTCTTT,CASSERDRMNTEAFF
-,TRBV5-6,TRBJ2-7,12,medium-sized,TGTGCCAGCAGCTGGGGCTCCTACGAGCAGTACTTC,CASSWGSYEQYF
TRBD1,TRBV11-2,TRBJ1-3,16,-,TGTGCCAGCAGCCCGACAGGGGCGAACTCTGGAAACACCATATATTTT,CASSPTGANSGNTIYF
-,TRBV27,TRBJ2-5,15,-,TGTGCCAGCAATAAAGGGAGGGGGGGAGTGGCAGCCCAGTACTTC,CASNKGRGGVAAQYF
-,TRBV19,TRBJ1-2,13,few,TGTGCCAGTAACTTCGGGAATAACTATGGCTACACCTTC,CASNFGNNYGYTF
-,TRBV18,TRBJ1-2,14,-,TGTGCCAGCTCACCACCAGGGACGAAGTATGGCTACACCTTC,CASSPPGTKYGYTF
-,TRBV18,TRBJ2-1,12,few,TGTGCCAGCTCACTCGGATGGAATGAGCAGTTCTTC,CASSLGWNEQFF
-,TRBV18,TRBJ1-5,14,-,TGTGCCAGCTCACTGCAGGGGCACAATCAGCCCCAGCATTTT,CASSLQGHNQPQHF
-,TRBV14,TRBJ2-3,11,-,TGTGCCAGCAGCCACGCAGATACGCAGTATTTT,CASSHADTQYF
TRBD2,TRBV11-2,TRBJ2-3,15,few,TGTGCCAGCAGCTTAGTAACGGGGGGGATGTATACGCAGTATTTT,CASSLVTGGMYTQYF
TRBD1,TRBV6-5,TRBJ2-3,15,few,TGTGCCAGCAGTTACTCGGGACAGGGGTCAGATACGCAGTATTTT,CASSYSGQGSDTQYF
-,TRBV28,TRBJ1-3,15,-,TGTGCCAGCAGTCCCTCGGGGGGACCGGGAAACACCATATATTTT,CASSPSGGPGNTIYF
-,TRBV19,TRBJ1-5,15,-,TGTGCCAGTAGTATTACGGGGGTTGGCAATCAGCCCCAGCATTTT,CASSITGVGNQPQHF
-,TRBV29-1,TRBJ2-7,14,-,TGCAGCTCTACCGGAGAGGGGCCCTCCTACGAGCAGTACTTC,CSSTGEGPSYEQYF
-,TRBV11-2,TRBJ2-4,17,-,TGTGCCAGCAGCTTAGATCGGGCGGCACTAGCCAAAAACATTCAGTACTTC,CASSLDRAALAKNIQYF
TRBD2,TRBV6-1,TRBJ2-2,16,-,TGTGCCAGCAGTGAAGGACTCATAGCGGGAATCGGGGAGCTGTTTTTT,CASSEGLIAGIGELFF
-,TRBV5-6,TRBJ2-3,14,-,TGTGCCAGCAGCCCTCGGGACAGCACAGATACGCAGTATTTT,CASSPRDSTDTQYF
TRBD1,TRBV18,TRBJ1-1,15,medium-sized,TGTGCCAGCTCACCACAGCCCGGCAGGGGGGGTGAAGCTTTCTTT,CASSPQPGRGGEAFF